This TCR beta chain is from a study of cytomegalovirus exposure and HLA in healthy donors. About the research overall: HLA-typed donors were the source of 90 million or so unique TCRs, which an early data release held.

Note on this clone: Its target is unknown. At one boundary the junction diverges from the germline segment, which might be a read error.

The PCR had 60 Vbeta and 13 Jbeta primers. Measured with immunoSEQ multiplex PCR; TCRdb has only the in-frame clones, and not every one. Altogether under 200,000 clones are present, around 77% being singletons, with the ten largest covering 2.4%. Germline V gives CDR1 MGHRA, CDR2 YSYEKL. The length of the CDR3 is 17 residues. Overall study results and limits: Reports indicate that TCR beta sequences accurately predicted the HLA-A and HLA-B alleles of most subjects. In a later analysis, V- and J-gene trimming of beta chains associated with a DCLRE1C missense variant, replicated independently.

This receptor was taken from a man in his fifties or sixties in good health and CMV-seronegative. The J gene is TRBJ1-2, the V gene TRBV4-1; D is possibly TRBD1 (6 bases). Source material: PBMCs. The CDR3 loop reads CASSQDTGTLFMGGYPF. CDR3 nucleotide sequence: TGCGCCAGCAGCCAAGATACCGGGACACTCTTTATGGGTGGCTACCCCTTC.